The subject of this entry is one T cell receptor (beta chain). What it recognizes is unknown. This sample was included in a study of T cell responses to AZD1222 COVID-19 vaccine. General study findings and limits: Clonal diversity may have been underestimated, and the donors were mostly white British, with more females than males. Baseline seropositives among AZD1222 recipients totaled only 5 or 6. Along spike, vaccine-associated CD4 TCRs were found throughout, with dominance at 160-218 and 743-854. Repertoires were obtained only post-peak T cell response.

Measured with immunoSEQ multiplex PCR; TCRdb has only the in-frame clones, and not every one. The sample includes about 55,000 clones, around 89% of them seen just once. Trimming removed 2 bases from V and 4 bases from J; junction bases left unmatched: 3. Germline V gene data show CDR1 as MNHEY and CDR2 as SMNVEV (reference sequence). The CDR3 extends over 15 amino acids. The V call is TRBV27, the J call TRBJ1-5, with TRBD1 matching over 9 bases. The clonotype originates from an adult in good health. This sample comprised peripheral blood, obtained on day 0 of AZD1222 vaccination. CDR3 residues: CASSLLGQGNQPQHF. CDR3 DNA sequence: TGTGCCAGCAGTTTACTTGGACAGGGGAATCAGCCCCAGCATTTT.